Listed below are T cell receptor beta chains from one sample, sequenced in a study of blood T cell repertoires in COVID-19. Method: immunoSEQ multiplex PCR; TCRdb's copy keeps in-frame clones and lacks some. Of 250,000 to 300,000 clones in the sample, about nine tenths were seen once. Sequencing input: peripheral blood. Every receptor here comes from a woman aged 30 to 39 who had recovered from COVID-19. Both conserved end residues are part of each CDR3. A D gene is named only where the DNA matches it firmly. Clone size is given for some rows only: seen once, a few or many times, or a class if the clone is expanded.

V: TRBV5-1
J: TRBJ1-3
length: 15
size: -
D: -
CDR3: CASSSNQGFGNTIYF
DNA: TGCGCCAGCAGCTCGAACCAGGGATTCGGAAACACCATATATTTT

V: TRBV24-1
J: TRBJ1-2
length: 15
size: -
D: -
CDR3: CATSDDRPGGYGYTF
DNA: TGTGCCACCAGTGATGATCGGCCGGGAGGCTATGGCTACACCTTC

V: TRBV3-1/TRBV3-2
J: TRBJ2-7
length: 19
size: -
D: TRBD2
CDR3: CASSQGGVRPLAGTYEQYF
DNA: TGTGCCAGCAGCCAAGGGGGGGTCAGGCCTCTAGCGGGGACATACGAGCAGTACTTC

V: TRBV6-5
J: TRBJ2-1
length: 14
size: -
D: -
CDR3: CASSYSPQLHEQFF
DNA: TGTGCCAGCAGTTACTCACCCCAACTCCATGAGCAGTTCTTC

V: TRBV7-8
J: TRBJ1-4
length: 15
size: -
D: -
CDR3: CASSPGGGWAEKLFF
DNA: TGTGCCAGCAGCCCCGGCGGGGGATGGGCTGAAAAACTGTTTTTT

V: TRBV5-4
J: TRBJ1-4
length: 15
size: few
D: -
CDR3: CASSLARHSNEKLFF
DNA: TGTGCCAGCAGCTTGGCCCGACACAGTAATGAAAAACTGTTTTTT

V: TRBV9
J: TRBJ2-7
length: 15
size: -
D: -
CDR3: CASSVDAGASYEQYF
DNA: TGTGCCAGCAGCGTAGATGCAGGGGCCTCCTACGAGCAGTACTTC

V: TRBV5-4
J: TRBJ1-4
length: 14
size: -
D: TRBD1
CDR3: CASSFGQGNEKLFF
DNA: TGTGCCAGCAGCTTTGGACAGGGCAATGAAAAACTGTTTTTT

V: TRBV3-1/TRBV3-2
J: TRBJ2-2
length: 14
size: -
D: -
CDR3: CASSQVQHTGELFF
DNA: TGTGCCAGCAGCCAAGTTCAACATACCGGGGAGCTGTTTTTT

V: TRBV7-2
J: TRBJ1-2
length: 13
size: -
D: -
CDR3: CASSLGPNYGYTF
DNA: TGTGCCAGCAGCTTAGGGCCCAACTATGGCTACACCTTC

V: TRBV10-3
J: TRBJ2-2
length: 16
size: -
D: -
CDR3: CAISESPGPNTGELFF
DNA: TGTGCCATCAGTGAGTCGCCAGGGCCGAACACCGGGGAGCTGTTTTTT

V: TRBV12-3/TRBV12-4
J: TRBJ1-2
length: 12
size: -
D: -
CDR3: CASTAGDYGYTF
DNA: TGTGCCAGCACAGCGGGGGACTATGGCTACACCTTC

V: TRBV28
J: TRBJ2-7
length: 14
size: -
D: -
CDR3: CASRDEDRRYEQYF
DNA: TGTGCCAGCAGGGACGAGGACAGACGGTACGAGCAGTACTTC

V: TRBV2
J: TRBJ1-5
length: 15
size: -
D: TRBD1
CDR3: CASSGTGAGNQPQHF
DNA: TGTGCCAGCAGTGGGACAGGGGCCGGCAATCAGCCCCAGCATTTT

V: TRBV4-1
J: TRBJ1-3
length: 15
size: -
D: -
CDR3: CASSQFTSSGNTIYF
DNA: TGCGCCAGCAGCCAATTTACGAGCTCTGGAAACACCATATATTTT

V: TRBV6-6
J: TRBJ1-5
length: 13
size: -
D: TRBD1
CDR3: CASSGQEFGPQHF
DNA: TGTGCCAGCTCGGGACAGGAGTTCGGGCCCCAGCATTTT

V: TRBV5-6
J: TRBJ2-7
length: 13
size: -
D: -
CDR3: CASSRGSSYEQYF
DNA: TGTGCCAGCAGCCGGGGTTCCTCCTACGAGCAGTACTTC

V: TRBV27
J: TRBJ1-2
length: 14
size: -
D: -
CDR3: CASSQGQFETDYTF
DNA: TGTGCCAGCAGTCAAGGACAGTTCGAAACGGACTACACCTTC

V: TRBV5-4
J: TRBJ1-2
length: 14
size: -
D: TRBD1
CDR3: CASSQTGGADGYTF
DNA: TGTGCCAGCAGCCAGACAGGGGGCGCCGACGGCTACACCTTC

V: TRBV9
J: TRBJ2-3
length: 16
size: -
D: TRBD2
CDR3: CASSASGGPSTDTQYF
DNA: TGTGCCAGCAGCGCTAGCGGGGGGCCTTCCACAGATACGCAGTATTTT

V: TRBV7-9
J: TRBJ2-1
length: 14
size: -
D: -
CDR3: CASSSPLGKNEQFF
DNA: TGTGCCAGCAGCTCCCCCCTAGGTAAAAATGAGCAGTTCTTC

V: TRBV18
J: TRBJ2-3
length: 14
size: -
D: TRBD1
CDR3: CASSPWTGLNTQYF
DNA: TGTGCCAGCTCACCATGGACAGGGCTCAATACGCAGTATTTT

V: TRBV12-3/TRBV12-4
J: TRBJ1-5
length: 12
size: -
D: -
CDR3: CASSLNSQPQHF
DNA: TGTGCCAGCAGTTTAAATAGTCAGCCCCAGCATTTT

V: TRBV7-9
J: TRBJ2-2
length: 17
size: -
D: -
CDR3: CASSSSFSHSNTGELFF
DNA: TGTGCCAGCAGCTCATCCTTTTCCCACTCAAACACCGGGGAGCTGTTTTTT

V: TRBV9
J: TRBJ2-3
length: 22
size: once
D: TRBD2
CDR3: CASSVDPRSPLKRGGPTDTQYF
DNA: TGTGCCAGCAGCGTAGACCCTCGTAGCCCTCTCAAGCGGGGGGGCCCCACAGATACGCAGTATTTT

V: TRBV7-8
J: TRBJ1-3
length: 17
size: -
D: -
CDR3: CASSLVGGRGSGNTIYF
DNA: TGTGCCAGCAGCTTAGTCGGGGGTCGGGGCTCTGGAAACACCATATATTTT

V: TRBV6-1
J: TRBJ1-1
length: 16
size: -
D: -
CDR3: CASSEFGGVRNTEAFF
DNA: TGTGCCAGCAGTGAATTCGGGGGGGTAAGGAACACTGAAGCTTTCTTT

V: TRBV10-3
J: TRBJ2-3
length: 14
size: -
D: TRBD1
CDR3: CAISEGDRGDTQYF
DNA: TGTGCCATCAGTGAAGGGGACAGGGGCGATACGCAGTATTTT

V: TRBV27
J: TRBJ1-2
length: 13
size: -
D: TRBD1
CDR3: CASSFWDREGYTF
DNA: TGTGCCAGCAGTTTCTGGGACAGGGAAGGCTACACCTTC

V: TRBV5-1
J: TRBJ2-7
length: 14
size: -
D: TRBD1
CDR3: CASSRRQGDYEQYF
DNA: TGCGCCAGCAGCAGGAGACAGGGGGACTACGAGCAGTACTTC

V: TRBV7-9
J: TRBJ1-5
length: 14
size: once
D: -
CDR3: CASSLRDSYQPQHF
DNA: TGTGCCAGCAGCTTACGAGACAGCTATCAGCCCCAGCATTTT

V: TRBV4-3
J: TRBJ2-3
length: 15
size: -
D: -
CDR3: CASSQDSGTRGTQYF
DNA: TGCGCCAGCAGCCAAGATTCCGGGACAAGAGGTACGCAGTATTTT

V: TRBV12-3/TRBV12-4
J: TRBJ1-4
length: 12
size: -
D: -
CDR3: CASSLGGRDGFF
DNA: TGTGCCAGCAGTTTAGGAGGACGGGATGGCTTTTTT

V: TRBV27
J: TRBJ1-5
length: 13
size: -
D: TRBD1
CDR3: CAKSTGRKEPQHF
DNA: TGTGCCAAGTCGACAGGGAGAAAGGAGCCCCAGCATTTT

V: TRBV6-2/TRBV6-3
J: TRBJ2-5
length: 16
size: once
D: TRBD1
CDR3: CASSQPDRGGGETQYF
DNA: TGTGCCAGCAGCCAGCCGGACAGGGGAGGGGGAGAGACCCAGTACTTC

V: TRBV7-9
J: TRBJ1-1
length: 14
size: -
D: TRBD1
CDR3: CASSLWTGQTEAFF
DNA: TGTGCCAGCAGCTTATGGACAGGGCAAACTGAAGCTTTCTTT

V: TRBV29-1
J: TRBJ2-1
length: 12
size: -
D: -
CDR3: CSAGAGYNEQFF
DNA: TGCAGCGCGGGGGCGGGCTACAATGAGCAGTTCTTC

V: TRBV7-2
J: TRBJ1-6
length: 13
size: -
D: -
CDR3: CASSLGGRSPLHF
DNA: TGTGCCAGCAGCTTAGGGGGCAGATCACCCCTCCACTTT

V: TRBV7-8
J: TRBJ2-5
length: 15
size: -
D: TRBD2
CDR3: CASSYGRGLRETQYF
DNA: TGTGCCAGCAGCTACGGGAGGGGCCTAAGGGAGACCCAGTACTTC

V: TRBV28
J: TRBJ1-2
length: 13
size: -
D: -
CDR3: CASVWGGNYGYTF
DNA: TGTGCCAGCGTGTGGGGGGGCAACTATGGCTACACCTTC

V: TRBV7-9
J: TRBJ1-2
length: 13
size: few
D: TRBD1
CDR3: CASSFTGDPGYTF
DNA: TGTGCCAGCAGCTTTACAGGGGATCCGGGCTACACCTTC

V: TRBV6-5
J: TRBJ1-1
length: 15
size: -
D: TRBD1
CDR3: CASSPLDRGSTEAFF
DNA: TGTGCCAGCAGCCCCCTGGACAGGGGATCCACTGAAGCTTTCTTT

V: TRBV19
J: TRBJ1-2
length: 12
size: -
D: -
CDR3: CASSPRDGGYTF
DNA: TGTGCCAGTAGTCCGCGGGACGGAGGCTACACCTTC